The source of this T cell receptor (beta chain) is a study of patients and donors after allogeneic stem cell transplantation. TCRdb recomputed calls from the RT-PCR reads with MiXCR, one row per CDR3 protein. The sample records roughly 200,000 distinct CDR3 sequences, around two fifths being singletons. The CDR3 totals 15 residues. The receptor comes from a human donor who was either an allogeneic HSCT recipient or a stem cell or donor lymphocyte infusion donor (not recorded which). It is not recorded whose cells these are; they may come from a transplant donor. Sequencing used blood, either unsorted or a sorted T cell fraction (not recorded which). V is TRBV21-1 and J is TRBJ1-2; the table names TRBD1, a call not compared with the DNA. TRBV21-1 is classified as a pseudogene. The CDR3 nucleotides read TGTGCCAGCAGCAAAGACGCCCCGACAGGGCGTGGCTACACCTTC. Translation: CASSKDAPTGRGYTF.